The 18 T cell receptor beta chains listed next were all sequenced from one sample in a study of breast tumors, draining lymph nodes, adjacent tissues (dated by TCRdb to about 2016). The library was produced with multiplex PCR. The reads were generated on an Illumina HiSeq 2000. The public reads were run again by TCRdb, first through fastp at Q25 and then through MiXCR, and only productive beta chains were kept. CDR3 protein sequences are deduplicated, and each keeps its most common genes and DNA. The sample table contains 200,000 to 300,000 distinct CDR3 sequences; only one count was recorded for over 25% of them. About 1% of the sample rests with the top ten. The lymph node samples were taken from the axillary draining lymph nodes of breast cancer patients. Sequencing was done on a sample of axillary lymph node tissue. These receptors originate from a female donor with breast cancer. Some clones in this sample may be carry-over from other donors' samples.

This clonotype has at least ten counts. This rearrangement joins TRBV7-9 to TRBJ1-4; TRBD1 might be the D (6 bases). The CDR3 runs 19 residues. CDR1 is SEHNR, CDR2 FQNEAQ, per germline (reference sequence). The ends were cut back, 3 bases at V and 4 bases at J, with 24 bases in the middle. CDR3 sequence (DNA): TGTGCCAGCAGCTTTGCCTGGGGTGCAGGGGTACAGGGTAATGAAAAACTGTTTTTT. Translating gives CASSFAWGAGVQGNEKLFF.

A remark on this clonotype: The conserved closing phenylalanine or tryptophan is absent in this CDR3, likely reflecting a read error. The DNA is omitted, as the CDR3 cannot be located on it reliably, and the CDR3 follows TCRdb's listing. This chain joins TRBV29-1 and TRBJ1-4. The CDR3 is 9 residues long, ends included. Germline lookup yields CDR1 SQVTM and CDR2 ANQGSEA. The CDR3 spells CSVGRRANY.

This clonotype was picked up many times. The V and J genes are TRBV6-5 and TRBJ2-1, with TRBD2 matching 8 bases. V lost 6 bases, J lost 6 bases, and 7 bases stayed unmatched. Looked up from germline, CDR1 is MNHEY and CDR2 is SVGAGI. CDR3 length: 14 amino acids. CDR3 in DNA: TGTGCCAGCAGCAGACTTCTAGCGGGCAATGAGCAGTTCTTC. This translates into CASSRLLAGNEQFF.

The sample holds many counts of this clonotype. The V call is TRBV7-9, the J call TRBJ1-2; weak D call: TRBD1 (6 bases). There are 15 residues in the CDR3. Trimming removed 7 bases from V and 0 bases from J, with 15 bases in between. CDR1 and CDR2 (germline): SEHNR, FQNEAQ (reference sequence). CDR3 coding DNA: TGTGCCAGCACCAGACAGGCCGGCGCTAACTATGGCTACACCTTC. Protein product: CASTRQAGANYGYTF.

Ten or more counts support this clonotype. The V call is TRBV19, the J call TRBJ1-2; the D is unclear. The CDR3 totals 14 residues. V was clipped by 1 base and J by 8 bases, with 14 bases between them. Germline CDR1 LNHDA, CDR2 SQIVND (reference sequence). The CDR3 sequence: CASSIVGSPPGYTF. The CDR3 DNA is TGTGCCAGTAGTATAGTGGGCAGCCCGCCCGGCTACACCTTC.

The chain couples TRBV29-1 to TRBJ2-3, with 10 bases aligning to TRBD2. V lost 3 bases and J lost 2; bases outside the gene matches: 5. The germline CDR1 and CDR2 sequences are SQVTM and ANQGSEA. This CDR3 is 15 amino acids long. The CDR3 DNA is TGCAGCGTTGAGGGGCTAGCGGGGGTCACAGATACGCAGTATTTT. Translation: CSVEGLAGVTDTQYF.

With regard to this clonotype: Here the CDR3 omits its conserved ending phenylalanine or tryptophan, so a read error is the likely source. The rearrangement joins TRBV24-1 to TRBJ2-3, with D hard to call. The germline V gene encodes CDR1 KGHDR and CDR2 SFDVKD. This CDR3 has 14 amino acids. The CDR3 is CATSAQHSTDTQYL. The CDR3 coding sequence is TGCGCCACCAGTGCCCAGCATAGCACAGATACGCAGTATCTT.

This clonotype occurred a few times. The chain links TRBV27 to TRBJ2-7; 7 nucleotides agree with TRBD1. The CDR3 sequence is 15 residues long. V dropped 6 bases and J dropped 0; count of bases not matched to a gene: 8. Germline V gene lookup returns CDR1 MNHEY and CDR2 SMNVEV (reference sequence). The CDR3 protein is CASRPTGKSSYEQYF. For the CDR3, the DNA is TGTGCCAGCAGACCGACAGGGAAGAGCTCCTACGAGCAGTACTTC.

The chain combines TRBV7-9 with TRBJ2-5, with D perhaps TRBD1 or TRBD2 (5 bases each). V lost 11 bases and J lost 6, with 13 bases in between. Germline V CDR1 and CDR2: SEHNR, FQNEAQ (reference sequence). The CDR3 spans 11 residues. CDR3 sequence (DNA): TGTGCCGGTGATTCGGGACAGACCCAGTACTTC. Residues: CAGDSGQTQYF.

The rearrangement joins TRBV10-1 to TRBJ2-7; D ambiguous. The ends were cut back, 5 bases at V and 6 bases at J, with 17 bases in the middle. Germline CDR1 WNHNN, CDR2 SYGVQD (reference sequence). This CDR3 region has 14 residues. The CDR3 DNA reads as TGCGCCAGCAGTCGGACCAGCGAGTTCTGCGAGCAGTACTTC. Amino acids: CASSRTSEFCEQYF.

This clonotype has ten or more counts. The J gene is TRBJ2-2, the V gene TRBV9, with a tentative D call TRBD1 (6 bases). The CDR3 sequence is 17 residues long. V was cut by 2 bases and J by 0 bases, with 14 bases left in between. CDR1 and CDR2 from the germline V gene are SGDLS and YYNGEE. Written as DNA, the CDR3 is TGTGCCAGCAGCGTCCCAAGGGGGACCGCGAACACCGGGGAGCTGTTTTTT. Amino acids: CASSVPRGTANTGELFF.

With respect to this clonotype: A much larger clone differs from this one at a single base, so this may be a read error. V and J are TRBV6-5 and TRBJ2-7; TRBD2 matches 7 bases. Germline V gene sequence: CDR1 MNHEY, CDR2 SVGAGI. The CDR3 length is 15 residues. The DNA of the CDR3 is TGTGCCAGCAGCAGAGAGCGGGATTACTCCTGCGAGCAGTACTTC. Translating it yields CASSRERDYSCEQYF.

As for this clonotype: One base away lies a much larger clone, so this may be a sequencing read error. This chain connects TRBV11-3 to TRBJ2-7; TRBD1 matches 7 bases. The CDR3 loop spans 15 amino acids. V trimming: 5 bases; J trimming: 0 bases; junction bases outside the gene matches: 7. Germline V CDR1 and CDR2: SGHNT, YENEEA. The CDR3 nucleotides read TGTGCCAGCAGCGCCCAGGGGGTGGTCTCCTACGAGCAGTACTTC. Protein: CASSAQGVVSYEQYF.

For this clonotype: Relative to the germline gene, one junction end is altered; a read error may explain this. The chain employs TRBV10-3 and TRBJ2-2; perhaps TRBD1 as D (6 bases). The CDR3 is 12 residues long. Per the germline V gene, CDR1 is ENHRY and CDR2 is SYGVKD. CDR3 residues: CAIMRDTEELFF. The DNA of the CDR3 is TGTGCCATCATGAGGGACACCGAGGAGCTGTTTTTT.

The chain combines TRBV19 with TRBJ1-5; TRBD1 aligns across 7 bases. The ends lost 11 bases at V and 6 bases at J; junction bases unmatched: 25. The CDR3 is made up of 18 amino acids. In germline, CDR1 is LNHDA, CDR2 SQIVND (reference sequence). The CDR3 DNA is TGTGCCTGGAGCGAGGGAGAGGGGGCAGGGTGGGCAAGTCAGCCCCAGCATTTT. It specifies CAWSEGEGAGWASQPQHF.

This clonotype was recorded at least ten times. J is TRBJ2-3 and V is TRBV24-1; possible D gene TRBD2, 5 bases. The V and J ends lost 4 bases and 0 bases respectively, with 13 bases between them. Germline V gives CDR1 KGHDR, CDR2 SFDVKD. The CDR3 has 16 amino acids. This CDR3 reads CATSDRAGPSTDTQYF. The CDR3 region has the DNA TGTGCCACCAGTGACCGTGCGGGTCCGAGCACAGATACGCAGTATTTT.

This clonotype was detected ten times or more. The chain is built from TRBV5-8 and TRBJ2-3; no clear D gene. V was cut by 2 bases and J by 6 bases, with 7 bases left in between. The CDR3 sequence is 12 residues long. The germline V gene has CDR1 SGHTS and CDR2 YDEGEE. The CDR3 DNA follows: TGTGCCAGCAGCTTCGGTAGGGATACGCAGTATTTT. Translating gives CASSFGRDTQYF.

The chain combines TRBV7-8 with TRBJ1-1; unclear D gene. V was shortened by 2 bases and J by 0 bases, with 4 bases between the two germline ends. This CDR3 spans 13 amino acids. The germline CDR1 and CDR2 sequences are SGHVS and FQNEAQ. The CDR3 nucleotides are TGTGCCAGCAGCTTACAGGTGAACACTGAAGCTTTCTTT. This sequence encodes CASSLQVNTEAFF.